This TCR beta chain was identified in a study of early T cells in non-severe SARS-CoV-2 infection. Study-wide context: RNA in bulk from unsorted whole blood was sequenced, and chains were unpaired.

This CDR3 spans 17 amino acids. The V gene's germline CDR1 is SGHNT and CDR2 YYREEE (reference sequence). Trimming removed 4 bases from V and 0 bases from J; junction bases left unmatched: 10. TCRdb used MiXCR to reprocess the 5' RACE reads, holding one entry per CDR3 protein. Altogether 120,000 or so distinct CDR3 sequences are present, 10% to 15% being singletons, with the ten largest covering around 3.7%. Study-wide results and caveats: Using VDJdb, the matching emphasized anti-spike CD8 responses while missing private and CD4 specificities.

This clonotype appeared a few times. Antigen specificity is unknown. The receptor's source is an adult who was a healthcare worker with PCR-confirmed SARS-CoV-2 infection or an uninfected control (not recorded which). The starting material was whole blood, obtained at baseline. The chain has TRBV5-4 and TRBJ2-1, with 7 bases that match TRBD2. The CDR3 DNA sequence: TGTGCCAGCAGCCCGGGGGAGGGCCGCAGCTCCTACAATGAGCAGTTCTTC. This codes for CASSPGEGRSSYNEQFF.